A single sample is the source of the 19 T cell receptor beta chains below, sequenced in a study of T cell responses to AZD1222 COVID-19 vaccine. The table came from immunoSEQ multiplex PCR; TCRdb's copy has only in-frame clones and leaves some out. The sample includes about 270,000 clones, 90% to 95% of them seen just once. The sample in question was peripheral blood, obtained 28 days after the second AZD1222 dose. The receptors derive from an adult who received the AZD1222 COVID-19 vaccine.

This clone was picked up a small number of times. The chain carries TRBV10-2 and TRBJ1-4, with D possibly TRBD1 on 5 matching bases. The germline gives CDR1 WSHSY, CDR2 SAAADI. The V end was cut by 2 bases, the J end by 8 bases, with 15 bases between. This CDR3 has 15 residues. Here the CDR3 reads CASSEAGHYGEKLFF. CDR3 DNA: TGCGCCAGCAGTGAGGCGGGGCACTATGGCGAAAAACTGTTTTTT.

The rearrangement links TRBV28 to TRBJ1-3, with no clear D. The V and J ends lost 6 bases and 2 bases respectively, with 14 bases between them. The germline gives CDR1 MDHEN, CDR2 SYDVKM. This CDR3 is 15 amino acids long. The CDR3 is CASSPNIEAGNTIYF. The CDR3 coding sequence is TGTGCCAGCAGCCCTAATATCGAGGCTGGAAACACCATATATTTT. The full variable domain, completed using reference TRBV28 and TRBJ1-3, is DVKVTQSSRYLVKRTGEKVFLECVQDMDHENMFWYRQDPGLGLRLIYFSYDVKMKEKGDIPEGYSVSREKKERFSLILESASTNQTSMYLCASSPNIEAGNTIYFGEGSWLTVV.

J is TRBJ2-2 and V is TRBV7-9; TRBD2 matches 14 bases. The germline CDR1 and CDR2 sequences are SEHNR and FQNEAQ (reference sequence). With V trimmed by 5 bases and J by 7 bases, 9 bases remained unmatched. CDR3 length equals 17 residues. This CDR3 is CASSRPGTSGSVGELFF. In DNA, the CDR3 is TGTGCCAGCAGCCGACCCGGGACTAGCGGGAGTGTCGGGGAGCTGTTTTTT.

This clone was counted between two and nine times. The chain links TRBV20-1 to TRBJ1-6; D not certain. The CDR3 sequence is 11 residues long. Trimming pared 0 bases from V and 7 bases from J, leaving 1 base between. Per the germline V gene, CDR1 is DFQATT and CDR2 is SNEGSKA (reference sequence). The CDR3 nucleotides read TGCAGTGCTAGAGAGAATTCACCCCTCCACTTT. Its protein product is CSARENSPLHF.

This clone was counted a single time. The CDR3 here is CSVEGLAKVQYF. DNA of the CDR3: TGCAGCGTTGAGGGACTAGCAAAAGTGCAGTACTTC. J is TRBJ2-7 and V is TRBV29-1, with 9 positions matching TRBD2. Germline values: CDR1 SQVTM, CDR2 ANQGSEA. The CDR3 covers 12 residues. Trimming took 3 bases from V and 9 from J; bases not matched to a gene: 6.

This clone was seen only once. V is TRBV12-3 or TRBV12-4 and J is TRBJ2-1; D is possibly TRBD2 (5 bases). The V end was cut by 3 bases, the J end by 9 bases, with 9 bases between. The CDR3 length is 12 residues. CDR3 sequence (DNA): TGTGCCAGCAGTTTGATTAGCGCTGAGCAGTTCTTC. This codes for CASSLISAEQFF.

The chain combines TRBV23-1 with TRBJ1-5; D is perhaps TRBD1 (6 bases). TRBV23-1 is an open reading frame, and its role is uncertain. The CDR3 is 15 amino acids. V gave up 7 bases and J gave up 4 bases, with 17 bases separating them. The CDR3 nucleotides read TGCGCCAGCAATCCAGACAGGAATGGGAATCAGCCCCAGCATTTT. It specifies CASNPDRNGNQPQHF.

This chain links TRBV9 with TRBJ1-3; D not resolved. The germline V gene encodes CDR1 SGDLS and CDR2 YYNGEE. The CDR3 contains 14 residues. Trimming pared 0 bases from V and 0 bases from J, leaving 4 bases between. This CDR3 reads CASSVGLSGNTIYF. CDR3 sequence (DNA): TGTGCCAGCAGCGTAGGGCTCTCTGGAAACACCATATATTTT. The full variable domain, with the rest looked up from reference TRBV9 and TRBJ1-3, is DSGVTQTPKHLITATGQRVTLRCSPRSGDLSVYWYQQSLDQGLQFLIQYYNGEERAKGNILERFSAQQFPDLHSELNLSSLELGDSALYFCASSVGLSGNTIYFGEGSWLTVV.

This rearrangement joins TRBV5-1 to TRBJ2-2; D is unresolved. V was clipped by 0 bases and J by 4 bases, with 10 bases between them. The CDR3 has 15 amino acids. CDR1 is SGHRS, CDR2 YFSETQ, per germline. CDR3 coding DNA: TGCGCCAGCAGCTTGGTGGTATCGGGCACCGGGGAGCTGTTTTTT. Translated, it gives CASSLVVSGTGELFF.

The DNA of the CDR3 is TGCGCCAGCAGCTTTGATGGACACCAAACAGATACGCAGTATTTT. It specifies CASSFDGHQTDTQYF. V gene TRBV5-1 combines with J gene TRBJ2-3; D is perhaps TRBD1 (5 bases). The CDR3 runs 15 residues. Germline V gene sequence: CDR1 SGHRS, CDR2 YFSETQ. The V and J ends lost 2 bases and 3 bases respectively, with 13 bases between them.

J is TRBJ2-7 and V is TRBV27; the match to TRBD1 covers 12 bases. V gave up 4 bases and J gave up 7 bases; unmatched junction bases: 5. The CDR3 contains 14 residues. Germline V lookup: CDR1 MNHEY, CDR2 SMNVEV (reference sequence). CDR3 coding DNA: TGTGCCAGCAGTTCCGGGACAGGGGGCTATGAGCAGTACTTC. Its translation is CASSSGTGGYEQYF.

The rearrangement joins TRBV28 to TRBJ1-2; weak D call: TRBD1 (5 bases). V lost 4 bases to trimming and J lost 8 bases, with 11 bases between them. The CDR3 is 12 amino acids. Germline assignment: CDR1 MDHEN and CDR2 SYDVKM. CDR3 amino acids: CASSSGLGGYTF. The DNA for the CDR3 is TGTGCCAGCAGTTCAGGGCTCGGGGGCTACACCTTC.

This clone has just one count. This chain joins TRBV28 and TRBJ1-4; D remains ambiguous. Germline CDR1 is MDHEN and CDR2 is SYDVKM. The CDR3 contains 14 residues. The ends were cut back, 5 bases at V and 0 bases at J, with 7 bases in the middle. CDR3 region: CASSLAATNEKLFF. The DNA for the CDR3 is TGTGCCAGCAGTCTGGCTGCAACTAATGAAAAACTGTTTTTT.

CDR3 sequence (DNA): TGTGCCAGCAGCTACCGGACAGGGAACACCGGGGAGCTGTTTTTT. Translating it yields CASSYRTGNTGELFF. The chain carries TRBV5-4 and TRBJ2-2; TRBD1 aligns across 7 bases. This CDR3 has 15 amino acids. Germline-derived CDR1 and CDR2 are SGHNT and YYREEE (reference sequence). With V trimmed by 3 bases and J by 1 base, 3 bases remained unmatched.

This CDR3 is CAITYRGATEAFF. CDR3 in DNA: TGTGCCATTACATACAGGGGGGCAACTGAAGCTTTCTTT. The chain employs TRBV28 and TRBJ1-1; 8 bases are shared with TRBD1. V gave up 10 bases and J gave up 5 bases; unmatched junction bases: 9. The CDR3 extends over 13 amino acids. Per germline, CDR1 MDHEN and CDR2 SYDVKM.

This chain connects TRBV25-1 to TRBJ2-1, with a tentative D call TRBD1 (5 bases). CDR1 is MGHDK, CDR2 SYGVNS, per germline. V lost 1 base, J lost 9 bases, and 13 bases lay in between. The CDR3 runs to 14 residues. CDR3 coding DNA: TGTGCCAGCAGTGAATCAGGCAGGGCTGCTGAGCAGTTCTTC. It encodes CASSESGRAAEQFF. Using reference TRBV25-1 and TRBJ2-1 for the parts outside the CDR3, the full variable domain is EADIYQTPRYLVIGTGKKITLECSQTMGHDKMYWYQQDPGMELHLIHYSYGVNSTEKGDLSSESTVSRIRTEHFPLTLESARPSHTSQYLCASSESGRAAEQFFGPGTRLTVL.

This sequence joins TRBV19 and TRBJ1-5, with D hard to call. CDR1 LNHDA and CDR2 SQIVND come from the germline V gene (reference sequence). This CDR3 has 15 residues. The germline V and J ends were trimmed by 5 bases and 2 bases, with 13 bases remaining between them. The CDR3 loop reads CASSPSERGNQPQHF. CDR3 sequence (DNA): TGTGCCAGTAGTCCCTCCGAGCGCGGCAATCAGCCCCAGCATTTT.

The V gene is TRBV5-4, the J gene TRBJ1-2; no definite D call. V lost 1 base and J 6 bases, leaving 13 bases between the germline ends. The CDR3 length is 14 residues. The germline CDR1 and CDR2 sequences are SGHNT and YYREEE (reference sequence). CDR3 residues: CASSLPAGSDGYTF. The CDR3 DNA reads TGTGCCAGCAGCTTGCCGGCGGGGTCCGATGGCTACACCTTC.

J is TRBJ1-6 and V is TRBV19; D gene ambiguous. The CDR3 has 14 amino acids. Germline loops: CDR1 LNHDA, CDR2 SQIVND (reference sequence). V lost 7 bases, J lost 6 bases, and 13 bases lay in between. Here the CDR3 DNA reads TGTGCCAGTAATGTGTTTTCGGGTAATTCACCCCTCCACTTT. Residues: CASNVFSGNSPLHF.